The text below deals with one T cell receptor (beta chain). Its matching antigen is unknown. Trimming stripped 0 bases from V and 0 bases from J, with 5 bases between. Germline V gene sequence: CDR1 SGHDN, CDR2 FVKESK. The CDR3 loop spans 14 amino acids. This sample stems from a study of beta chain features in type 1 diabetes. The overall study: Healthy donors and patients had similar age, gender and cell yields. Points from the study as a whole: In cDNA sequencing, cells with high TCR expression could be over-represented. All four CD4+ subsets of Type 1 diabetes patients contained TCRB CDR3s that were moderately but significantly shorter.

Reverse transcription of all isolated RNA meant that expressed TCRB transcripts were sequenced. Clones were sequenced by immunoSEQ multiplex PCR, and TCRdb holds only the in-frame ones, with some missing. The sample lists about 12,000 clones; roughly half were seen once. The sequence was obtained from a man between 18 and 29 years old in good health. The V call is TRBV14, the J call TRBJ2-5; D is ambiguous. The sequencing sample was made of stem cell memory CD4+ T cells from blood. CDR3 amino acids: CASSQDLDQETQYF. The DNA of the CDR3 is TGTGCCAGCAGCCAAGATCTTGACCAAGAGACCCAGTACTTC.